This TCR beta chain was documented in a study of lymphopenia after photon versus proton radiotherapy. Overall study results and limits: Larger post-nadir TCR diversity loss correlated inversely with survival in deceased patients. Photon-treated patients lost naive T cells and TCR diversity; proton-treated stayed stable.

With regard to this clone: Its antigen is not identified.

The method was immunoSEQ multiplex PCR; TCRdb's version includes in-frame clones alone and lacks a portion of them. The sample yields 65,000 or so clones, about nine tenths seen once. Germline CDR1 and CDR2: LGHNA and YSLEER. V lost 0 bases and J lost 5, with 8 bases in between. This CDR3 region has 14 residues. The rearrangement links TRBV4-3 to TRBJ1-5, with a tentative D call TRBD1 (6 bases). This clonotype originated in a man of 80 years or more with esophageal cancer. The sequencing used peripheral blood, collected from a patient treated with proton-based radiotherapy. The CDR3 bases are TGCGCCAGCAGCCAAGAGACAGGTTATCAGCCCCAGCATTTT. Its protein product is CASSQETGYQPQHF.